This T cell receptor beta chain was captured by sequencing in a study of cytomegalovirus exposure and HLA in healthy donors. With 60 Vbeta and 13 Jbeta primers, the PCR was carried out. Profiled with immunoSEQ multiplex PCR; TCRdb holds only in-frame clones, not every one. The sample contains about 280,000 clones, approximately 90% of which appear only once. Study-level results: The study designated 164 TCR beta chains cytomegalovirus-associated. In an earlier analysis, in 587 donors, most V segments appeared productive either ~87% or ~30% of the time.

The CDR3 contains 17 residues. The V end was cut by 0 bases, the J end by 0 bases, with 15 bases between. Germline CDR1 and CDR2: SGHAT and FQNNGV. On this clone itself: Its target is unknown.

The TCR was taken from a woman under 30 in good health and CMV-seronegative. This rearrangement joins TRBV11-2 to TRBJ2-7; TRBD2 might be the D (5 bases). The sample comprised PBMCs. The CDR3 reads CASSLDFYGVGSYEQYF. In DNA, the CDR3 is TGTGCCAGCAGCTTAGATTTTTACGGGGTAGGCTCCTACGAGCAGTACTTC.